This passage covers 14 T cell receptor beta chains from one sample sequenced in a study of blood T cells in healthy people across ages (dated by TCRdb to about 2015). Preparation of the library involved 5' RACE. The listed sequencing device is Illumina HiSeq 2500. A second roughly 6 to 11 cycle PCR used a sample-barcoded 5' primer and a J-beta primer mix. TCRdb's own reprocessing of the public reads used fastp at Q25 and MiXCR and kept productive beta chains. Every CDR3 protein is listed once, alongside the most common genes and DNA of its rows. The sample includes 920,000 or so distinct CDR3 sequences, with 45% observed a single time. The ten largest clonotypes hold under 20% of the sample. The sequenced material came from blood. The receptors here all came from a woman aged 55-70 years in good health.

In this sample, this clonotype turned up many times. The V gene is TRBV3-1, the J gene TRBJ2-7; 16 nucleotides agree with TRBD2. The CDR3 spans 17 residues. After removal of 4 bases from V and 0 bases from J, the junction contained 3 bases not matched to a gene. CDR1 is LGHDT, CDR2 YNNKEL, per germline (reference sequence). DNA of the CDR3: TGTGCCAGCAGCCCGGGACTAGCGGGAGGGCTCTCCTACGAGCAGTACTTC. The encoded protein is CASSPGLAGGLSYEQYF.

V is TRBV6-5 and J is TRBJ2-5; 7 bases line up with TRBD1. The CDR3 consists of 16 residues. The ends lost 0 bases at V and 3 bases at J; junction bases unmatched: 7. Per germline, CDR1 MNHEY and CDR2 SVGAGI. CDR3 region: CASSYSSRQGKETQYF. The CDR3 nucleotides read TGTGCCAGCAGTTACTCGAGTAGACAGGGCAAAGAGACCCAGTACTTC.

The chain carries TRBV3-1 and TRBJ2-7; D remains ambiguous. The J call could be wrong; TRBJ2-5 is a better fit for the DNA end. There are 15 residues in the CDR3. Germline-derived CDR1 and CDR2 are LGHDT and YNNKEL (reference sequence). The CDR3 sequence: CASSQGSRVMETQYF. The CDR3 DNA reads TGTGCCAGCAGCCAAGGGTCCCGGGTAATGGAGACCCAGTACTTC.

This rearrangement joins TRBV19 to TRBJ2-1; no clear D gene. Germline V gene lookup returns CDR1 LNHDA and CDR2 SQIVND (reference sequence). This CDR3 comprises 14 residues. V lost 5 bases and J 4 bases, leaving 12 bases between the germline ends. Written as DNA, the CDR3 is TGTGCCAGTAGTGGGGATCAACCTTACAATGAGCAGTTCTTC. Translation: CASSGDQPYNEQFF.

Comments on this clonotype: This clone may be a read error of a much larger clone one base away. The gene calls are TRBV5-1 and TRBJ2-5; D remains ambiguous. Germline CDR1 and CDR2: SGHRS and YFSETQ. Trimming took off 6 bases at V and 11 bases at J, with 11 bases between the two ends. The CDR3 extends over 10 amino acids. The CDR3: CASIVDEQYF. DNA for the CDR3: TGCGCCAGCATAGTCGATGAGCAGTACTTC.

This sequence joins TRBV7-2 and TRBJ1-1; tentative D call: TRBD1 (5 bases). V was clipped by 5 bases and J by 6 bases, with 10 bases between them. The CDR3 is 12 residues long. Germline V gives CDR1 SGHTA, CDR2 FQGNSA. In nucleotides, the CDR3 is TGTGCCAGCAGCATGACAGTCCCTGAAGCTTTCTTT. It encodes CASSMTVPEAFF.

This chain uses TRBV13 with TRBJ2-7; TRBD2 matches at 10 bases. Germline assignment: CDR1 PRHDT and CDR2 FYEKMQ (reference sequence). The CDR3 sequence is 17 residues long. V gave up 2 bases and J gave up 4 bases; unmatched junction bases: 11. The DNA for the CDR3 is TGTGCCAGCAGCTTATCCGGGGGAGCGGGAGGGCTATACGAGCAGTACTTC. Its translation is CASSLSGGAGGLYEQYF.

This clonotype was recorded at least ten times. The CDR3 region has the DNA TGCGCCAGCAGCGAGGACACAGATACGCAGTATTTT. Protein: CASSEDTDTQYF. The chain uses TRBV5-1 and TRBJ2-3; D gene uncertain. This CDR3 is 12 amino acids long. Germline CDR1 is SGHRS and CDR2 is YFSETQ. Trimming removed 4 bases from V and 2 bases from J, with 5 bases in between. Combining the CDR3 with reference TRBV5-1 and TRBJ2-3 gives the whole variable domain KAGVTQTPRYLIKTRGQQVTLSCSPISGHRSVSWYQQTPGQGLQFLFEYFSETQRNKGNFPGRFSGRQFSNSRSEMNVSTLELGDSALYLCASSEDTDTQYFGPGTRLTVL.

The chain is built from TRBV7-9 and TRBJ1-2; D possibly corresponds to TRBD1 (6 bases). Germline CDR1 is SEHNR and CDR2 is FQNEAQ (reference sequence). The CDR3 extends over 13 amino acids. Deletions cut 6 bases from V and 8 bases from J, with 16 bases between. The CDR3 sequence: CASSSTGQEGYTF. CDR3 nucleotides: TGTGCCAGCAGTTCGACAGGTCAGGAAGGCTACACCTTC.

This chain uses TRBV12-3 or TRBV12-4 with TRBJ1-2, with D unclear. V gave up 3 bases and J gave up 4 bases, with 9 bases separating them. The CDR3 has 13 residues. DNA of the CDR3: TGTGCCAGCAGTTTTACCGGCATCTATGGCTACACCTTC. This encodes CASSFTGIYGYTF.

The chain uses TRBV25-1 and TRBJ1-2; D uncertain. V was cut by 7 bases and J by 9 bases, with 15 bases left in between. CDR1 is MGHDK, CDR2 SYGVNS, per germline. This CDR3 comprises 12 residues. The CDR3 loop reads CASNPGGGRYTF. The CDR3 region has the DNA TGTGCCAGCAACCCCGGTGGAGGTCGCTACACCTTC.

The chain uses TRBV2 and TRBJ2-1; 12 bases are shared with TRBD1. J lost 15 bases, V lost 4 bases, and 7 bases had no gene match. The CDR3 runs 13 residues. CDR1 is SNHLY, CDR2 FYNNEI, per germline. The CDR3 nucleotides read TGTGCCAGCAGTGCCCGATGGGACAGGGGGCTGTTCTTC. Its translation: CASSARWDRGLFF.

This sequence joins TRBV21-1 and TRBJ2-1; TRBD2 reflects the table's D call only, with no check against the DNA. TRBV21-1 is described as a pseudogene. This CDR3 has 16 residues. The CDR3 protein is CASSRGTSGSSNEQFF. CDR3 nucleotides: TGTGCCAGCAGCCGCGGGACTAGCGGGAGTAGCAATGAGCAGTTCTTC.

For this clonotype: Its ends do not fully match the called genes, so a read error is possible. This chain links TRBV11-2 with TRBJ2-5; possible D gene TRBD2, 5 bases. The CDR3 sequence is 13 residues long. CDR1 and CDR2 (germline): SGHAT, FQNNGV. In DNA form, the CDR3 reads TGCGCCAGCATAAAAGCGGAGACGGAGACCCAGTACTTC. Translation gives CASIKAETETQYF.